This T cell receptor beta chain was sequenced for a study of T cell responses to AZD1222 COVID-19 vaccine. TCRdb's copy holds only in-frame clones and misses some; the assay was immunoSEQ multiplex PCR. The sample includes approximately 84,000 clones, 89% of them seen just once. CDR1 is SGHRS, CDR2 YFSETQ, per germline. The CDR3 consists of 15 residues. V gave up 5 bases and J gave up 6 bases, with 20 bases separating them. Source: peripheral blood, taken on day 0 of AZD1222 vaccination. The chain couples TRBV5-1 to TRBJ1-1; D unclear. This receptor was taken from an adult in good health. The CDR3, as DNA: TGCGCCAGCAGTTTTGGTGGGAGGGAGATCCCTGAAGCTTTCTTT. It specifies CASSFGGREIPEAFF. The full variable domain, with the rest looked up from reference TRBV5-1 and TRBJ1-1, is KAGVTQTPRYLIKTRGQQVTLSCSPISGHRSVSWYQQTPGQGLQFLFEYFSETQRNKGNFPGRFSGRQFSNSRSEMNVSTLELGDSALYLCASSFGGREIPEAFFGQGTRLTVV.